The sequence of this T cell receptor beta chain was determined in a study of T cell responses to AZD1222 COVID-19 vaccine. Study-wide points: Baseline serostatus was positive in only six AZD1222 recipients. Donors were chiefly white British, with a greater number of females, and clonal diversity was perhaps underestimated. Unmutated variant regions are reportedly targeted by nearly half of spike-specific TCRs.

TCRdb's table, derived via immunoSEQ multiplex PCR, lists solely in-frame clones and lacks some. The sample has about 140,000 clones; roughly nine tenths are singletons. On this clone itself: Its target is unknown.

The sample consisted of peripheral blood, taken on day 0 of AZD1222 vaccination. The sequence was obtained from an adult in good health.

In DNA form, the CDR3 reads TGTGCCAGCAGTACGGGGGGCGGGGGCAATCAGCCCCAGCATTTT. Encoded protein: CASSTGGGGNQPQHF. The genes are TRBV6-2 or TRBV6-3 and TRBJ1-5, with D perhaps TRBD1 (6 bases). Trimming pared 5 bases from V and 2 bases from J, leaving 13 bases between. Germline lookup yields CDR1 MNHEY and CDR2 SVGEGT. The CDR3 sequence is 15 residues long.